Listed here are 15 T cell receptor beta chains from one sample, sequenced in a study of cytomegalovirus exposure and HLA in healthy donors. A multiplex PCR was run with 60 Vbeta primers and 13 Jbeta primers. Sequencing used immunoSEQ multiplex PCR; TCRdb keeps in-frame clones, though not all of them. The data hold roughly 140,000 clones, with roughly three quarters observed a single time. The sequenced sample was PBMCs. Receptor source: a woman in her thirties or forties in good health and CMV-seronegative.

This rearrangement joins TRBV6-1 to TRBJ1-4; possible D gene TRBD1, 6 bases. The CDR3 extends over 14 amino acids. V was clipped by 6 bases and J by 4 bases, with 12 bases between them. Looked up from germline, CDR1 is MNHNS and CDR2 is SASEGT. The CDR3 nucleotides are TGTGCCAGCAGACTACTGGACAGTAATGAAAAACTGTTTTTT. Its protein product is CASRLLDSNEKLFF.

The gene calls are TRBV19 and TRBJ1-4, with 8 nucleotides matching TRBD1. This CDR3 comprises 17 residues. Germline CDR1 and CDR2: LNHDA and SQIVND (reference sequence). V trimming: 4 bases; J trimming: 5 bases; junction bases outside the gene matches: 12. The CDR3 protein is CASSTRGRSSFNEKLFF. The CDR3 DNA reads TGTGCCAGTAGTACCAGGGGGCGAAGCTCGTTCAATGAAAAACTGTTTTTT.

V and J are TRBV11-2 and TRBJ1-1; D is unresolved. The CDR3 is made up of 13 amino acids. Trimming pared 0 bases from V and 7 bases from J, leaving 9 bases between. The germline CDR1 and CDR2 sequences are SGHAT and FQNNGV. This CDR3 reads CASSLESGYEAFF. CDR3 bases: TGTGCCAGCAGCTTAGAATCCGGGTATGAAGCTTTCTTT.

The chain has TRBV6-5 and TRBJ2-7; TRBD2 might be the D (7 bases). V shed 0 bases and J shed 4 bases, with 13 bases lying between them. Germline values: CDR1 MNHEY, CDR2 SVGAGI. The CDR3 has 15 residues. The CDR3 coding sequence is TGTGCCAGCAGTTACTCGGGGGGGCTAGGATACGAGCAGTACTTC. This translates into CASSYSGGLGYEQYF.

The chain is built from TRBV6-5 and TRBJ1-1; 8 bases are a match to TRBD1. This CDR3 region has 12 residues. Germline values: CDR1 MNHEY, CDR2 SVGAGI. V lost 8 bases and J lost 6; bases outside the gene matches: 5. The CDR3 here is CASGKTGAEAFF. The CDR3 nucleotides are TGTGCCAGCGGAAAGACAGGGGCTGAAGCTTTCTTT.

V is TRBV28 and J is TRBJ2-7, with TRBD1 as a possible D gene (6 bases). This CDR3 spans 13 amino acids. The V end lost 4 bases, the J end lost 1 base, and 8 bases lay between the germline ends. The germline CDR1 and CDR2 sequences are MDHEN and SYDVKM. As DNA, the CDR3 is TGTGCCAGCAGTTCCGACAGGTCCTACGAGCAGTACTTC. The encoded protein is CASSSDRSYEQYF. Supplemented by reference TRBV28 and TRBJ2-7, the full variable domain reads DVKVTQSSRYLVKRTGEKVFLECVQDMDHENMFWYRQDPGLGLRLIYFSYDVKMKEKGDIPEGYSVSREKKERFSLILESASTNQTSMYLCASSSDRSYEQYFGPGTRLTVT.

V gene TRBV6-1 combines with J gene TRBJ1-4; 9 bases are shared with TRBD1. Trimming at V came to 3 bases and at J to 3 bases, leaving 11 bases not matched to a gene. The CDR3 has 18 amino acids. Germline V gene lookup returns CDR1 MNHNS and CDR2 SASEGT. This CDR3 is CASSDHDSGTGPNEKLFF. The CDR3 DNA follows: TGTGCCAGCAGTGATCACGATTCCGGGACAGGGCCTAATGAAAAACTGTTTTTT.

This clone was observed a single time. The chain recombines TRBV5-1 with TRBJ2-4; the match to TRBD1 covers 9 bases. Per the germline V gene, CDR1 is SGHRS and CDR2 is YFSETQ. Trimming took 3 bases from V and 1 from J; bases not matched to a gene: 2. The CDR3 spans 15 residues. CDR3 nucleotides: TGCGCCAGCAGCTCACAGGGGGCTGCCAAAAACATTCAGTACTTC. Translating it yields CASSSQGAAKNIQYF. The full variable domain, its missing parts supplied by reference TRBV5-1 and TRBJ2-4, is KAGVTQTPRYLIKTRGQQVTLSCSPISGHRSVSWYQQTPGQGLQFLFEYFSETQRNKGNFPGRFSGRQFSNSRSEMNVSTLELGDSALYLCASSSQGAAKNIQYFGAGTRLSVL.

This chain joins TRBV6-4 and TRBJ2-2; D possibly corresponds to TRBD1 (6 bases). This CDR3 has 14 residues. V lost 6 bases and J lost 1, with 9 bases in between. CDR1 is MRHNA and CDR2 is SNTAGT in the germline V gene. The CDR3 DNA is TGTGCCAGCAGCACACAGGGGAACACCGGGGAGCTGTTTTTT. Protein: CASSTQGNTGELFF.

The rearrangement uses TRBV14 and TRBJ2-7; D remains ambiguous. V lost 1 base and J 0 bases, leaving 10 bases between the germline ends. The CDR3 spans 15 residues. CDR1 SGHDN and CDR2 FVKESK come from the germline V gene. For the CDR3, the DNA is TGTGCCAGCAGCCAAGGGAGACGGATCTCCTACGAGCAGTACTTC. As protein: CASSQGRRISYEQYF.

The chain links TRBV7-9 to TRBJ1-2, with D uncertain. The germline gives CDR1 SEHNR, CDR2 FQNEAQ (reference sequence). The CDR3 loop spans 14 amino acids. Deletions cut 1 base from V and 7 bases from J, with 13 bases between. DNA for the CDR3: TGTGCCAGCAGCTTAGGGGAACGGAGGAGTGGCTACACCTTC. Translating it yields CASSLGERRSGYTF.

This chain uses TRBV7-9 with TRBJ2-1; TRBD2 matches 8 bases. From germline, CDR1 is SEHNR and CDR2 FQNEAQ (reference sequence). The CDR3 loop spans 14 amino acids. The ends lost 5 bases at V and 7 bases at J; junction bases unmatched: 7. CDR3 coding DNA: TGTGCCAGCAGCCCTAGGGGACTAGAAAATGAGCAGTTCTTC. It codes for CASSPRGLENEQFF.

The rearrangement joins TRBV7-9 to TRBJ2-1, with TRBD2 matching over 9 bases. The CDR3 loop spans 17 amino acids. The V gene's germline CDR1 is SEHNR and CDR2 FQNEAQ (reference sequence). The V gene end was trimmed by 5 bases and the J gene end by 1 base; junction bases not matched to a gene: 9. DNA for the CDR3: TGTGCCAGCAGCCACCCGACTAGCGGTGCTTCCTACAATGAGCAGTTCTTC. This codes for CASSHPTSGASYNEQFF.

The CDR3 region is CASSSDSQYYGYTF. The CDR3 DNA sequence: TGTGCCAGCAGCTCGGACAGCCAATACTATGGCTACACCTTC. The gene calls are TRBV7-8 and TRBJ1-2; TRBD1 might be the D (6 bases). The CDR3 covers 14 residues. Looked up from germline, CDR1 is SGHVS and CDR2 is FQNEAQ. V lost 4 bases and J 3 bases, leaving 12 bases between the germline ends. Supplemented by reference TRBV7-8 and TRBJ1-2, the full variable domain reads GAGVSQSPRYKVAKRGQDVALRCDPISGHVSLFWYQQALGQGPEFLTYFQNEAQLDKSGLPSDRFFAERPEGSVSTLKIQRTQQEDSAVYLCASSSDSQYYGYTFGSGTRLTVV.

This clone was picked up a small number of times. At one end the junction does not follow the germline gene, possibly because of a read error. The rearrangement joins TRBV7-9 to TRBJ2-7; 8 nucleotides align to TRBD2. The CDR3 is 13 amino acids. Germline values: CDR1 SEHNR, CDR2 FQNEAQ (reference sequence). The CDR3 DNA reads TGTTCCAGCCACCCGCGGGGGGCGCTCGAGCAGTACTTC. Protein sequence: CSSHPRGALEQYF.